These T cell receptor beta chains were read from a single sample in a study of CD8+CD57+ T cells in acquired aplastic anemia. Via MiXCR, TCRdb re-called the reads, giving one row per CDR3 protein. This sample has hundreds of thousands of distinct CDR3 sequences, with around a third found just once. Sequencing used sorted CD4+, CD8+, or CD8+CD57+ T cells (not recorded which) from PBMCs. The receptors come from a human donor with aplastic anemia. The CDR3 runs from the conserved cysteine through the conserved F or W.

v_call	j_call	cdr3_aa
TRBV12-3/TRBV12-4	TRBJ1-2	CASSPITGTYGYTF
TRBV9	TRBJ2-6	CASSLRLASGANVLTF
TRBV29-1	TRBJ1-1	CSVVRDGLGGGGTEAFF
TRBV10-3	TRBJ1-5	CAISSNSNQPQHF
TRBV2	TRBJ1-1	CASSESRVSDTEAFF
TRBV9	TRBJ2-3	CASSGRGPSTDTQYF
TRBV15	TRBJ1-6	CATSSTGTGFSPLHF
TRBV19	TRBJ2-6	CASSRGTNVLTF
TRBV19	TRBJ1-5	CASNLGISNQPQHF
TRBV6-1	TRBJ2-3	CATASGRTDTQYF